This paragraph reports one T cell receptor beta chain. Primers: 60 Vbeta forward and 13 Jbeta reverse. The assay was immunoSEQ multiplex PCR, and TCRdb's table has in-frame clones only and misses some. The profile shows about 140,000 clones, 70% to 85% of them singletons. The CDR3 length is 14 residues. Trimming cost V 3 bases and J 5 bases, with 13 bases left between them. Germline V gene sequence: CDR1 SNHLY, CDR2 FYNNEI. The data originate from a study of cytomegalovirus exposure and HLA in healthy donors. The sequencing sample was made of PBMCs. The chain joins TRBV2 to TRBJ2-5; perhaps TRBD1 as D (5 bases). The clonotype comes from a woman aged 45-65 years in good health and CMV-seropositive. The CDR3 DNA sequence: TGTGCCAGCAGTGAGAGGACAATTGGGGAGACCCAGTACTTC. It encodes CASSERTIGETQYF.